Below, 3 T cell receptor beta chains from the same sample are listed, as sequenced in a study of post-analysis software for immune sequencing data. Antigen specificity for these receptors is unknown. Tagging with unique molecular identifiers was a feature of the TCR beta cDNA libraries. TCRdb recomputed calls from the PCR reads with MiXCR, one row per CDR3 protein. Among about 460,000 distinct CDR3 sequences listed, 40% to 55% were seen once. Broader study findings: Patients had higher frequencies than controls of about 5 TRBV segments, including TRBV5-6, TRBV5-1 and TRBV20-1.

Sequencing was performed on blood. The receptor source for this set is a girl aged 10 to 17 with multiple sclerosis.

This clonotype was detected a few times. The chain recombines TRBV20-1 with TRBJ2-1, with TRBD2 matching 10 bases. Trimming removed 2 bases from V and 6 bases from J; junction bases left unmatched: 13. The CDR3 is 17 residues long. In germline, CDR1 is DFQATT, CDR2 SNEGSKA (reference sequence). The CDR3 spells CSARSIPLAGGRNEQFF. Here the CDR3 DNA reads TGCAGTGCTAGATCCATCCCTTTAGCGGGAGGCCGCAATGAGCAGTTCTTC.

This chain uses TRBV6-5 with TRBJ1-2, with D possibly TRBD1 on 5 matching bases. This CDR3 comprises 14 residues. CDR1 is MNHEY, CDR2 SVGAGI, per germline. Trimming removed 7 bases from V and 3 bases from J, with 15 bases in between. In DNA, the CDR3 is TGTGCCAGCACCGAGGGGACCCCTGACTATGGCTACACCTTC. This sequence encodes CASTEGTPDYGYTF.

J is TRBJ2-1 and V is TRBV7-3, with D uncertain. The CDR3 extends over 14 amino acids. Germline assignment: CDR1 SGHTA and CDR2 FQGTGA. V shed 5 bases and J shed 2 bases, with 10 bases lying between them. The CDR3 region is CASSPGSPYNEQFF. CDR3 sequence (DNA): TGTGCCAGCAGCCCCGGAAGTCCCTACAATGAGCAGTTCTTC.